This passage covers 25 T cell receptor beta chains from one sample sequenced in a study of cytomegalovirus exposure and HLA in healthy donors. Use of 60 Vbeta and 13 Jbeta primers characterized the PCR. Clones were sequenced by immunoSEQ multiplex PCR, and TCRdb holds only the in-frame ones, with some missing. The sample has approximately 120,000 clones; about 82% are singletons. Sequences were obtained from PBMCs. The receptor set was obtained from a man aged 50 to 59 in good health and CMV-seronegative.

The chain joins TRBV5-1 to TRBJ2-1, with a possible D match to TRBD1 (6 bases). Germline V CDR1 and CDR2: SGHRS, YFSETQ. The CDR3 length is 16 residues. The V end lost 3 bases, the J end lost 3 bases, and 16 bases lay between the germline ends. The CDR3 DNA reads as TGCGCCAGCAGCTGGGGGCAGGGCAGTCTCTACAATGAGCAGTTCTTC. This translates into CASSWGQGSLYNEQFF.

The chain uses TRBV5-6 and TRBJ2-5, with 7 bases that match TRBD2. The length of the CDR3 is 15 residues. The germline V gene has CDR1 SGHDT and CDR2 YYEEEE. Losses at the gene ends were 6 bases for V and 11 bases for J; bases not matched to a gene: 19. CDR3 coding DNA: TGTGCCAGCACCCGTCGAAGCGGGGCGACTTATGAGCAGTACTTC. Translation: CASTRRSGATYEQYF. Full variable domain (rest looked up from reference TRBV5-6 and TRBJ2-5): DAGVTQSPTHLIKTRGQQVTLRCSPKSGHDTVSWYQQALGQGPQFIFQYYEEEERQRGNFPDRFSGHQFPNYSSELNVNALLLGDSALYLCASTRRSGATYEQYFGPGTRLLVL.

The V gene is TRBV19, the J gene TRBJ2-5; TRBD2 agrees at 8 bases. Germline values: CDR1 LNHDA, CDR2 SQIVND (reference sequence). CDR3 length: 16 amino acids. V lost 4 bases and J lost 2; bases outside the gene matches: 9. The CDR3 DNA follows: TGTGCCAGTAGTAAATTAGCGGGGTCCCGTCAAGAGACCCAGTACTTC. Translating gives CASSKLAGSRQETQYF.

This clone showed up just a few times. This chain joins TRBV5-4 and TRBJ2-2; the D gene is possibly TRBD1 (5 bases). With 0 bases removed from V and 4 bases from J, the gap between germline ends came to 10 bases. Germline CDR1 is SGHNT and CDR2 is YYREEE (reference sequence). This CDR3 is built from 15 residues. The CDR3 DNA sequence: TGTGCCAGCAGCTTGGGACAGCCGAGCACCGGGGAGCTGTTTTTT. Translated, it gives CASSLGQPSTGELFF.

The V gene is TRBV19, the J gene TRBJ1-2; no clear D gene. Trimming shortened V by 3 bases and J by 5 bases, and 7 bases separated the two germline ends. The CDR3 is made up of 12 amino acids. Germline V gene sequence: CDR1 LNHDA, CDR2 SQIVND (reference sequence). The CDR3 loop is CASSISEYGYTF. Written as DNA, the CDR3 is TGTGCCAGTAGTATTTCGGAGTATGGCTACACCTTC. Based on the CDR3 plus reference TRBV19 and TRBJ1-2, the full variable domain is DGGITQSPKYLFRKEGQNVTLSCEQNLNHDAMYWYRQDPGQGLRLIYYSQIVNDFQKGDIAEGYSVSREKKESFPLTVTSAQKNPTAFYLCASSISEYGYTFGSGTRLTVV.

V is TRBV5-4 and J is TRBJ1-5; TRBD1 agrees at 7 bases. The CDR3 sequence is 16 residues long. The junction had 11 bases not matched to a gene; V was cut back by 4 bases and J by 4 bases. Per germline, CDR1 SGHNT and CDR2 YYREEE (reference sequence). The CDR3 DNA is TGTGCCAGCAGCGATGGAGGGACAGCACCTAATCAGCCCCAGCATTTT. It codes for CASSDGGTAPNQPQHF.

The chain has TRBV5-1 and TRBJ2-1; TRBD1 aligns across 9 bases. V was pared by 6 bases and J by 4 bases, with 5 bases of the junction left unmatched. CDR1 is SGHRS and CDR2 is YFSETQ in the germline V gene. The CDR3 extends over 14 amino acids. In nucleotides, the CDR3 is TGCGCCAGCAATGCTGGGACAGGGTACAATGAGCAGTTCTTC. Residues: CASNAGTGYNEQFF.

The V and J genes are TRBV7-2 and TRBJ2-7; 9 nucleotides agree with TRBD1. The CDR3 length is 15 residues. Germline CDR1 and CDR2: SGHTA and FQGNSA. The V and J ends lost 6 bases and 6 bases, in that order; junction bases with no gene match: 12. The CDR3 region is CASSSTGTGSCEQYF. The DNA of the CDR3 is TGTGCCAGCAGTTCAACCGGGACAGGGTCTTGCGAGCAGTACTTC.

CDR3 nucleotides: TGTGCCAGCAGTCCCTACCATATTTCCCGAGTGGAGCAGTACGTC. Protein sequence: CASSPYHISRVEQYV. V and J are TRBV28 and TRBJ2-7, with D hard to call. Germline V gene data show CDR1 as MDHEN and CDR2 as SYDVKM. Trimming removed 5 bases at V and 7 bases at J, with 21 bases between. This CDR3 region has 15 residues.

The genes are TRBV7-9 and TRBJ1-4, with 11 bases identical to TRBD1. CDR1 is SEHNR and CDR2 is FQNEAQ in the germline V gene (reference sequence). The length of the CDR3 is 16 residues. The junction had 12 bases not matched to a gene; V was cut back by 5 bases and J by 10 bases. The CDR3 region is CASSRNRDRGEGKLFF. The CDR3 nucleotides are TGTGCCAGCAGCCGTAACCGGGACAGGGGGGAAGGAAAACTGTTTTTT. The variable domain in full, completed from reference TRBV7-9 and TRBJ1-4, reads DTGVSQNPRHKITKRGQNVTFRCDPISEHNRLYWYRQTLGQGPEFLTYFQNEAQLEKSRLLSDRFSAERPKGSFSTLEIQRTEQGDSAMYLCASSRNRDRGEGKLFFGSGTQLSVL.

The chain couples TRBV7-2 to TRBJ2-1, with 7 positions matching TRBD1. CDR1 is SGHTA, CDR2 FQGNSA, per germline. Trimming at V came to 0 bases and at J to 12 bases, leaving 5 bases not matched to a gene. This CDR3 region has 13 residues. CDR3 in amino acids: CASSLAKAGGQFF. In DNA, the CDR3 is TGTGCCAGCAGCTTAGCGAAGGCAGGGGGGCAGTTCTTC.

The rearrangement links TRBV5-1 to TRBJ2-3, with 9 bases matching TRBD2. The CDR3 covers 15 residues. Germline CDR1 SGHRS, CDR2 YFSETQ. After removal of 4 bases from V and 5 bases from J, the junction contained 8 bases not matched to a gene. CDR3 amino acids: CASSKLAGRGDTQYF. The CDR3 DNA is TGCGCCAGCAGCAAACTAGCGGGCCGGGGAGATACGCAGTATTTT.

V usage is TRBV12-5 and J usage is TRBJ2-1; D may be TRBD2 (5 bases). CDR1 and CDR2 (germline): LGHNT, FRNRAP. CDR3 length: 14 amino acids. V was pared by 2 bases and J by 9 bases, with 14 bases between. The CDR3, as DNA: TGTGCTAGTGGTTTGCCCCCGGAGGTTAGTGAGCAGTTCTTC. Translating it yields CASGLPPEVSEQFF.

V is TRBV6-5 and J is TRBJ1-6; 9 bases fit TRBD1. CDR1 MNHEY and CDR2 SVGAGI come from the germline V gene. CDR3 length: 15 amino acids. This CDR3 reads CVVDRGPTSNSPLHF. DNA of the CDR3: TGTGTCGTGGACAGGGGTCCTACGTCTAATTCACCCCTCCACTTT.

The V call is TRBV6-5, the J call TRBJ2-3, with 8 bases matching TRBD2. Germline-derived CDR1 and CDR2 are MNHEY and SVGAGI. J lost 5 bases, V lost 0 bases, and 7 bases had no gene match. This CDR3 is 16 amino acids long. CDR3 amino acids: CASSYSSGGGGDTQYF. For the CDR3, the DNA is TGTGCCAGCAGTTACTCTTCGGGGGGGGGTGGAGATACGCAGTATTTT.

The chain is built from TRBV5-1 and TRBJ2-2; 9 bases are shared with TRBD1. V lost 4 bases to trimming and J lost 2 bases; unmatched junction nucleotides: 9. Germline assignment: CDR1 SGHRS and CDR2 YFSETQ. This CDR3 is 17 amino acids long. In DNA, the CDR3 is TGCGCCAGCAGCCAGCTGGGACAGGGACCTAACACCGGGGAGCTGTTTTTT. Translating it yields CASSQLGQGPNTGELFF.

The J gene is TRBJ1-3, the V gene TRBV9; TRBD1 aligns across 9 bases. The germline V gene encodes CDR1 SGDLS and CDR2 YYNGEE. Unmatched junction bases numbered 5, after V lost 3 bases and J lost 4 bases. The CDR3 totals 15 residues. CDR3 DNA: TGTGCCAGCAGCGACGCCGGGACAGGGGGAAACACCATATATTTT. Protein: CASSDAGTGGNTIYF. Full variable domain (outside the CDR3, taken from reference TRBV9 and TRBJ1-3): DSGVTQTPKHLITATGQRVTLRCSPRSGDLSVYWYQQSLDQGLQFLIQYYNGEERAKGNILERFSAQQFPDLHSELNLSSLELGDSALYFCASSDAGTGGNTIYFGEGSWLTVV.

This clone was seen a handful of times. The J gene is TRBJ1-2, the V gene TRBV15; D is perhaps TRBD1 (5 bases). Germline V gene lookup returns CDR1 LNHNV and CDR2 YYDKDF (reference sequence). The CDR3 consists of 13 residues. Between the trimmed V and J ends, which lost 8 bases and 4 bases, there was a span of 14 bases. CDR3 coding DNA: TGTGCCACCGCGCTGGGGGGGGGCTATGGCTACACCTTC. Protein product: CATALGGGYGYTF.

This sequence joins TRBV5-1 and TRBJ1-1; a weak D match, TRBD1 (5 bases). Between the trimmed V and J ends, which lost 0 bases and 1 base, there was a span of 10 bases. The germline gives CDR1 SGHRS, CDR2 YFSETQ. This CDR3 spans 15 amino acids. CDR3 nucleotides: TGCGCCAGCAGCTTGGTCAGGGCGCGGAACACTGAAGCTTTCTTT. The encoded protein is CASSLVRARNTEAFF.

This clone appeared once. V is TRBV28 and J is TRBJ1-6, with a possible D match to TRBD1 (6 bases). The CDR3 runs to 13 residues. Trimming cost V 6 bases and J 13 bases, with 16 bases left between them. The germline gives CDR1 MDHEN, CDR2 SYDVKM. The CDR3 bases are TGTGCCAGCAGGCTGAACAGGGCGTCCCCCCTCCACTTT. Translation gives CASRLNRASPLHF.

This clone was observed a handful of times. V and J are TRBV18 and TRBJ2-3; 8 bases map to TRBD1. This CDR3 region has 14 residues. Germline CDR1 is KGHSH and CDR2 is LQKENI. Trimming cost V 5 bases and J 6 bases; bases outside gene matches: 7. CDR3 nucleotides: TGTGCCAGCTCAACTCGACAGGGGCGGGATACGCAGTATTTT. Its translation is CASSTRQGRDTQYF.

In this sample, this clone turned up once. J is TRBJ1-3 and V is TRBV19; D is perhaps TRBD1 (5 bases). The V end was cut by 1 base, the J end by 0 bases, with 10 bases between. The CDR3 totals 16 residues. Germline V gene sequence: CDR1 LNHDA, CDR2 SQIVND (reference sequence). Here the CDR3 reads CASSIGQLNSGNTIYF. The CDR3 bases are TGTGCCAGTAGTATAGGACAGTTAAACTCTGGAAACACCATATATTTT.

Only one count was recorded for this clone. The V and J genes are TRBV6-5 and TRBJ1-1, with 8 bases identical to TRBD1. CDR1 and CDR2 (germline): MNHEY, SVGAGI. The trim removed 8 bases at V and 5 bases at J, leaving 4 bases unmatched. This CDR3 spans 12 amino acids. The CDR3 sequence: CASRQGRTEAFF. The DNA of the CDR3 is TGTGCCAGCCGACAGGGGAGGACTGAAGCTTTCTTT.

The CDR3 coding sequence is TGTGCCAGCAGCTTAGGAGTGGGGCGGAATGAAAAACTGTTTTTT. It codes for CASSLGVGRNEKLFF. The chain carries TRBV7-7 and TRBJ1-4, with a tentative D call TRBD1 (5 bases). There are 15 residues in the CDR3. Germline CDR1 and CDR2: SSHAT and FNYEAQ (reference sequence). Deletions cut 1 base from V and 5 bases from J, with 11 bases between.

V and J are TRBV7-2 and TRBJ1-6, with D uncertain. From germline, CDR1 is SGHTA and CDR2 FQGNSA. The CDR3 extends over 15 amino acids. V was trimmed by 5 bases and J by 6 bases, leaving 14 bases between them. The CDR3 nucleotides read TGTGCCAGCAGCCTTGGTTCGGGTCCTAATTCACCCCTCCACTTT. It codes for CASSLGSGPNSPLHF.